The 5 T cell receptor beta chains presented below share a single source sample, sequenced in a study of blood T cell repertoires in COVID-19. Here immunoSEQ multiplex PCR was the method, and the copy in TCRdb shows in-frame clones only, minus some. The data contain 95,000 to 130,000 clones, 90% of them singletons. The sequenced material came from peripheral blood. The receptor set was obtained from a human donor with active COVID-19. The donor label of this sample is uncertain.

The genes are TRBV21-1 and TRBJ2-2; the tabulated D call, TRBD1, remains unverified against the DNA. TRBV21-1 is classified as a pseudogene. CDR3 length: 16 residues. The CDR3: CASSLQGRTNTGELFF. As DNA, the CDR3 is TGTGCCAGCAGTCTACAGGGGAGAACGAACACCGGGGAGCTGTTTTTT.

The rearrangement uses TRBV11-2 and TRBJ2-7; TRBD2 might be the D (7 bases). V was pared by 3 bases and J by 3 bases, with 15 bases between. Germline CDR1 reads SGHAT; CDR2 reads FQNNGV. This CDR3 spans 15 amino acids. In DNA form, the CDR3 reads TGTGCCAGCAGCTTTATGGCAGGGGAGGGCTACGAGCAGTACTTC. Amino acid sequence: CASSFMAGEGYEQYF.

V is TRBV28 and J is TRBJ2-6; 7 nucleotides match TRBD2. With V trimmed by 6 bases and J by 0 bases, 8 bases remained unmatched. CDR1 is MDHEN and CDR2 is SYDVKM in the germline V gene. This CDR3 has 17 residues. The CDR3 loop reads CASSFQWGGSGANVLTF. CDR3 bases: TGTGCCAGCAGCTTTCAATGGGGGGGCTCTGGGGCCAACGTCCTGACTTTC.

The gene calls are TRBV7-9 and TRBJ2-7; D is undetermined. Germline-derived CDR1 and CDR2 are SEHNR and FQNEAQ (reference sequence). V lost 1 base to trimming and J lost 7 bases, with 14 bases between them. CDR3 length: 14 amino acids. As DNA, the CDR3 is TGTGCCAGCAGCTTAGTTGGTTTATTACAGGAGCAGTACTTC. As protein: CASSLVGLLQEQYF.

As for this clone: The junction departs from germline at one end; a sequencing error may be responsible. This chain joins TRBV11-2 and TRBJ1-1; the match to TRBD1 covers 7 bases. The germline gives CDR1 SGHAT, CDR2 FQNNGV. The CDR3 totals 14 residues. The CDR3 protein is CASSPGQMEPEGFF. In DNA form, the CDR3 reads TGTGCCAGCAGCCCGGGACAGATGGAGCCCGAAGGTTTCTTT.